A single sample gave rise to the 31 T cell receptor beta chains below, sequenced in a study of blood T cell repertoires in COVID-19. Sequencing used immunoSEQ multiplex PCR; TCRdb keeps in-frame clones, though not all of them. The data hold around 200,000 clones, with 70% to 90% observed a single time. The source material was PBMCs or T cells enriched from blood (not recorded which). These receptors were collected from a man aged 30 to 39 who had recovered from COVID-19.

This clone has a handful of counts. The V and J genes are TRBV21-1 and TRBJ1-1; no DNA check was done on the table's D call, TRBD1. TRBV21-1 is a documented pseudogene. The CDR3 is 16 residues long. The CDR3 DNA sequence: TGTGCCAGCAGCAAAGCCACGGACAGGGGGAACACTGAAGCTTTCTTT. Protein: CASSKATDRGNTEAFF.

V gene TRBV28 combines with J gene TRBJ1-1; D is unresolved. CDR1 and CDR2 from the germline V gene are MDHEN and SYDVKM. V shed 6 bases and J shed 0 bases, with 8 bases lying between them. The CDR3 extends over 13 amino acids. The CDR3 region has the DNA TGTGCCAGCAGGAGAGTCTTGAACACTGAAGCTTTCTTT. Encoded protein: CASRRVLNTEAFF.

The V call is TRBV14, the J call TRBJ1-2; the D gene is possibly TRBD1 (6 bases). The V gene lost 1 base and the J gene lost 6 bases, with 18 bases spanning the gap. The CDR3 totals 16 residues. Germline V CDR1 and CDR2: SGHDN, FVKESK. CDR3 sequence reads: CASSQVQGFGSDGYTF. The CDR3 DNA reads as TGTGCCAGCAGCCAAGTCCAGGGGTTCGGATCGGATGGCTACACCTTC. Variable domain in full (rest from reference TRBV14 and TRBJ1-2): EAGVTQFPSHSVIEKGQTVTLRCDPISGHDNLYWYRRVMGKEIKFLLHFVKESKQDESGMPNNRFLAERTGGTYSTLKVQPAELEDSGVYFCASSQVQGFGSDGYTFGSGTRLTVV.

This chain joins TRBV6-5 and TRBJ1-2, with D tentatively TRBD1 (5 bases). Trimming removed 6 bases from V and 3 bases from J, with 14 bases in between. Germline lookup yields CDR1 MNHEY and CDR2 SVGAGI. CDR3 size: 14 residues. DNA for the CDR3: TGTGCCAGCAGCTTCGCGGGACGGGACTATGGCTACACCTTC. This translates into CASSFAGRDYGYTF.

The chain recombines TRBV4-1 with TRBJ2-5; TRBD2 aligns across 10 bases. CDR1 and CDR2 from the germline V gene are MGHRA and YSYEKL. This CDR3 has 18 residues. Trimming at V came to 3 bases and at J to 4 bases, leaving 14 bases not matched to a gene. DNA of the CDR3: TGCGCCAGCAGCCACCCCAGCCCCCAGCGGGGGGGAGTAGAGACCCAGTACTTC. It codes for CASSHPSPQRGGVETQYF.

The J gene is TRBJ2-1, the V gene TRBV28; weak D call: TRBD2 (6 bases). Germline loops: CDR1 MDHEN, CDR2 SYDVKM. V was pared by 9 bases and J by 0 bases, with 12 bases between. CDR3 length: 14 amino acids. CDR3 DNA sequence: TGTGCCAGGCTAGCGAGCTACTCCTACAATGAGCAGTTCTTC. It is translated as CARLASYSYNEQFF.

This chain connects TRBV4-3 to TRBJ1-4; possible D gene TRBD1, 6 bases. Per the germline V gene, CDR1 is LGHNA and CDR2 is YSLEER. Trimming cost V 0 bases and J 0 bases, with 8 bases left between them. The CDR3 length is 16 residues. The CDR3 DNA follows: TGCGCCAGCAGCCAAGATTGGACAGCAACTAATGAAAAACTGTTTTTT. Its translation: CASSQDWTATNEKLFF.

V gene TRBV5-8 combines with J gene TRBJ2-7; TRBD1 matches at 11 bases. Looked up from germline, CDR1 is SGHTS and CDR2 is YDEGEE. The CDR3 consists of 15 residues. V shed 6 bases and J 4 bases; nucleotides not matched to a gene: 9. The CDR3 loop is CASTPPGTGGYEQYF. In nucleotides, the CDR3 is TGTGCCAGCACCCCCCCCGGGACAGGGGGTTACGAGCAGTACTTC.

The rearrangement uses TRBV7-8 and TRBJ2-7; D uncertain. V was clipped by 2 bases and J by 0 bases, with 11 bases between them. The germline V gene encodes CDR1 SGHVS and CDR2 FQNEAQ. The CDR3 totals 15 residues. The CDR3 nucleotides read TGTGCCAGCAGCTTATTCGGTGTTTCCTCCTACGAGCAGTACTTC. Translation: CASSLFGVSSYEQYF.

The rearrangement links TRBV5-4 to TRBJ1-1, with D perhaps matching TRBD1 (5 bases). Germline CDR1 is SGHNT and CDR2 is YYREEE (reference sequence). This CDR3 has 14 amino acids. V lost 1 base to trimming and J lost 7 bases, with 14 bases between them. This chain's CDR3 is CASSLPGRKSEAFF. CDR3 nucleotide sequence: TGTGCCAGCAGCTTGCCAGGGCGGAAGAGTGAAGCTTTCTTT.

The chain is built from TRBV5-4 and TRBJ1-4, with TRBD1 identical over 7 bases. This CDR3 region has 17 residues. V lost 4 bases, J lost 3 bases, and 12 bases stayed unmatched. Germline V CDR1 and CDR2: SGHNT, YYREEE (reference sequence). The CDR3 coding sequence is TGTGCCAGCAGCCATAACCTACAGGGGCAGGCTAATGAAAAACTGTTTTTT. Amino acids: CASSHNLQGQANEKLFF.

The chain links TRBV29-1 to TRBJ2-1; perhaps TRBD1 as D (6 bases). There are 13 residues in the CDR3. CDR1 is SQVTM and CDR2 is ANQGSEA in the germline V gene. V was shortened by 7 bases and J by 5 bases, with 15 bases between the two germline ends. The CDR3 loop reads CSALDSPHNEQFF. The CDR3 DNA reads as TGCAGCGCCTTGGACAGCCCCCACAATGAGCAGTTCTTC.

The V and J genes are TRBV7-2 and TRBJ1-1; tentative D call: TRBD1 (5 bases). Per the germline V gene, CDR1 is SGHTA and CDR2 is FQGNSA. The CDR3 runs 15 residues. Trimming cost V 2 bases and J 4 bases, with 14 bases left between them. CDR3 in amino acids: CASSLPMGGFTEAFF. CDR3 sequence (DNA): TGTGCCAGCAGCTTACCGATGGGGGGTTTCACTGAAGCTTTCTTT.

The genes are TRBV7-9 and TRBJ2-3, with 7 bases that match TRBD2. V was clipped by 4 bases and J by 2 bases; unmatched bases: 6. Germline V gives CDR1 SEHNR, CDR2 FQNEAQ (reference sequence). The CDR3 sequence is 15 residues long. Written as DNA, the CDR3 is TGTGCCAGCAGCTCGACTAGCAGGGCCACAGATACGCAGTATTTT. It yields the protein CASSSTSRATDTQYF.

The chain carries TRBV14 and TRBJ1-5; 8 bases agree with TRBD1. Germline values: CDR1 SGHDN, CDR2 FVKESK. This CDR3 spans 20 amino acids. V trimming: 1 base; J trimming: 7 bases; junction bases outside the gene matches: 21. The CDR3 loop reads CASSQVWVWRQGRLGQPQHF. In DNA form, the CDR3 reads TGTGCCAGCAGCCAAGTATGGGTGTGGCGACAGGGGAGGTTGGGCCAGCCCCAGCATTTT.

The chain links TRBV2 to TRBJ2-5; no clear D. In germline, CDR1 is SNHLY, CDR2 FYNNEI. This CDR3 contains 14 residues. Trimming shortened V by 3 bases and J by 0 bases, and 8 bases separated the two germline ends. This CDR3 reads CASSEHRYQETQYF. CDR3 nucleotide sequence: TGTGCCAGCAGTGAGCACCGGTACCAAGAGACCCAGTACTTC.

This sequence joins TRBV24-1 and TRBJ2-3; a weak D match, TRBD2 (6 bases). With 8 bases removed from V and 3 bases from J, the gap between germline ends came to 11 bases. This CDR3 contains 13 residues. Germline CDR1 KGHDR, CDR2 SFDVKD. CDR3 region: CATMPGETDTQYF. For the CDR3, the DNA is TGTGCCACCATGCCGGGGGAGACAGATACGCAGTATTTT.

V usage is TRBV27 and J usage is TRBJ2-3; 7 bases agree with TRBD1. CDR3 length: 16 residues. Trimming took 4 bases from V and 3 from J; bases not matched to a gene: 10. Germline CDR1 is MNHEY and CDR2 is SMNVEV (reference sequence). The CDR3 here is CASSSRDRKGTDTQYF. CDR3 DNA sequence: TGTGCCAGCAGTTCCCGGGACAGAAAGGGGACAGATACGCAGTATTTT.

The chain is built from TRBV21-1 and TRBJ1-2; the D call of TRBD1 is as the table states it, not checked on the DNA. TRBV21-1 is termed a pseudogene. CDR3 length: 15 residues. In DNA form, the CDR3 reads TGTGCCAGCAGCAAAGAGGTCCCAGGGCGGTATGGCTACACCTTC. Encoded protein: CASSKEVPGRYGYTF.

This chain connects TRBV2 to TRBJ1-4; 7 bases fit TRBD1. Germline values: CDR1 SNHLY, CDR2 FYNNEI. The CDR3 length is 14 residues. Trimming at V came to 6 bases and at J to 2 bases, leaving 3 bases not matched to a gene. In nucleotides, the CDR3 is TGTGCCAGCAGGGCGACAGGGACTAATGAAAAACTGTTTTTT. Translating it yields CASRATGTNEKLFF. Combining the CDR3 with reference TRBV2 and TRBJ1-4 gives the whole variable domain EPEVTQTPSHQVTQMGQEVILRCVPISNHLYFYWYRQILGQKVEFLVSFYNNEISEKSEIFDDQFSVERPDGSNFTLKIRSTKLEDSAMYFCASRATGTNEKLFFGSGTQLSVL.

This chain uses TRBV14 with TRBJ2-4, with 7 bases aligning to TRBD1. The CDR3 spans 20 residues. With 0 bases clipped from V and 3 bases from J, the junction kept 17 bases outside the gene matches. Looked up from germline, CDR1 is SGHDN and CDR2 is FVKESK. This CDR3 is CASSQEGVETGWFGKNIQYF. The DNA of the CDR3 is TGTGCCAGCAGCCAAGAAGGGGTAGAGACAGGGTGGTTTGGCAAAAACATTCAGTACTTC. Looking up the rest from reference TRBV14 and TRBJ2-4 gives the full variable domain: EAGVTQFPSHSVIEKGQTVTLRCDPISGHDNLYWYRRVMGKEIKFLLHFVKESKQDESGMPNNRFLAERTGGTYSTLKVQPAELEDSGVYFCASSQEGVETGWFGKNIQYFGAGTRLSVL.

The gene calls are TRBV5-6 and TRBJ1-5; 9 bases are shared with TRBD1. CDR3 length equals 14 residues. V shed 3 bases, J shed 7 bases, and the junction held 5 bases outside the gene matches. Germline CDR1 and CDR2: SGHDT and YYEEEE. In DNA form, the CDR3 reads TGTGCCAGCAGCTCCGGGACAGGGAAACAGCCCCAGCATTTT. Translated: CASSSGTGKQPQHF.

This clone was observed a single time. This chain links TRBV2 with TRBJ2-3; TRBD2 matches 10 bases. The CDR3 is 14 residues long. Trimming at V came to 7 bases and at J to 6 bases, leaving 7 bases not matched to a gene. Germline CDR1 SNHLY, CDR2 FYNNEI. The chain's CDR3 is CASTASGGWDTQYF. CDR3 in DNA: TGTGCCAGCACGGCTAGCGGGGGATGGGATACGCAGTATTTT.

The chain links TRBV7-9 to TRBJ2-5; 8 bases match TRBD1. There are 19 residues in the CDR3. Trimming cost V 0 bases and J 3 bases; bases outside gene matches: 15. Germline values: CDR1 SEHNR, CDR2 FQNEAQ (reference sequence). The CDR3 sequence: CASSLASQGAFRRKETQYF. CDR3 nucleotide sequence: TGTGCCAGCAGCTTAGCTTCCCAGGGGGCGTTTCGCCGAAAAGAGACCCAGTACTTC.

This clone was seen just once. Other nucleotide sequences from this sample produce the same CDR3. The V gene is TRBV12-3 or TRBV12-4, the J gene TRBJ1-1; D unresolved. Trimming cost V 3 bases and J 0 bases, with 5 bases left between them. This CDR3 comprises 13 residues. The CDR3 DNA reads TGTGCCAGCAGTTTCCGGGTGAACACTGAAGCTTTCTTT. This gives the protein CASSFRVNTEAFF.

V gene TRBV6-1 combines with J gene TRBJ2-5, with 9 nucleotides matching TRBD2. CDR1 MNHNS and CDR2 SASEGT come from the germline V gene. With 3 bases clipped from V and 5 bases from J, the junction kept 7 bases outside the gene matches. The CDR3 length is 15 residues. The CDR3 coding sequence is TGTGCCAGCAGTGACCTAGCGGGATCTTTGGAGACCCAGTACTTC. It translates to CASSDLAGSLETQYF.

V is TRBV7-2 and J is TRBJ1-5; no reliable D call. The germline V gene has CDR1 SGHTA and CDR2 FQGNSA. V lost 2 bases and J 6 bases, leaving 5 bases between the germline ends. The CDR3 sequence is 12 residues long. CDR3 in amino acids: CASSLPGQPQHF. In DNA form, the CDR3 reads TGTGCCAGCAGCTTACCGGGTCAGCCCCAGCATTTT.

The chain links TRBV28 to TRBJ1-1, with D possibly being TRBD1 (6 bases). The CDR3 length is 15 residues. CDR1 MDHEN and CDR2 SYDVKM come from the germline V gene. V lost 1 base, J lost 5 bases, and 14 bases lay in between. The CDR3 region is CASSLYPDRTTEAFF. CDR3 in DNA: TGTGCCAGCAGTTTATACCCCGACAGGACTACTGAAGCTTTCTTT.

This clone was seen only once. The rearrangement joins TRBV30 to TRBJ2-3, with a possible D match to TRBD2 (6 bases). The CDR3 totals 10 residues. The V gene's germline CDR1 is GTSNPN and CDR2 SVGIG (reference sequence). CDR3 region: CASGADTQYF. In DNA, the CDR3 is TGTGCTTCGGGGGCAGATACGCAGTATTTT.

The chain employs TRBV27 and TRBJ2-2, with D possibly matching TRBD1 (6 bases). Deletions cut 7 bases from V and 3 bases from J, with 15 bases between. The CDR3 consists of 15 residues. CDR1 MNHEY and CDR2 SMNVEV come from the germline V gene (reference sequence). As DNA, the CDR3 is TGTGCCAGCAAAAGGGGGACCAGAGACACCGGGGAGCTGTTTTTT. Translated: CASKRGTRDTGELFF.

The chain has TRBV5-1 and TRBJ2-5; 8 bases are a match to TRBD1. Germline CDR1 SGHRS, CDR2 YFSETQ. V was pared by 7 bases and J by 3 bases, with 8 bases of the junction left unmatched. The CDR3 runs 14 residues. CDR3 bases: TGCGCCAGCGGCGGACAGGGTTCGGAAGAGACCCAGTACTTC. This encodes CASGGQGSEETQYF.